The present T cell receptor beta chain was sequenced within a study of shared clonotypes between healthy human individuals. Repertoires were generated with immunoSEQ multiplex PCR, while TCRdb's copy carries only in-frame clones and drops some. The sample shows around 940,000 clones, about three quarters of them seen only once. The germline V gene has CDR1 SQVTM and CDR2 ANQGSEA. This CDR3 comprises 15 residues. Germline trimming cut 2 bases from V and 4 bases from J; bases unmatched to any gene: 7. V usage is TRBV29-1 and J usage is TRBJ1-3; the match to TRBD1 covers 8 bases. Sequencing was performed on memory CD4+ T cells sorted from blood. Subset of the sample: CD45RA-negative fraction. This clonotype was sampled from a young man in good health. The DNA of the CDR3 is TGCAGCGTTGAACGGACAGGGCTAGGAGGAAACACCATATATTTT. Protein sequence: CSVERTGLGGNTIYF.